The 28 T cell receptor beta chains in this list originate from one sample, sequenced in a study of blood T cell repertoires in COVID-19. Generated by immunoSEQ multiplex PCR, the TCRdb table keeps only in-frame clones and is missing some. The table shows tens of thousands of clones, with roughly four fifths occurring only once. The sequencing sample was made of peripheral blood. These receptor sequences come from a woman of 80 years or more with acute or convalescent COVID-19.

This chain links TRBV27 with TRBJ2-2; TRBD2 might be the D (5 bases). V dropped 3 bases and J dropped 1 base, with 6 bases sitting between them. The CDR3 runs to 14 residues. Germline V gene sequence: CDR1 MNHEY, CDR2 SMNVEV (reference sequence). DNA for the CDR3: TGTGCCAGCAGTTTCCGGGAGAACACCGGGGAGCTGTTTTTT. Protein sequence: CASSFRENTGELFF.

The CDR3 region is CASSPDPRETQYF. The CDR3 DNA reads TGTGCCAGCAGTCCCGATCCCCGGGAGACCCAGTACTTC. The V call is TRBV7-3, the J call TRBJ2-5; D ambiguous. CDR1 and CDR2 from the germline V gene are SGHTA and FQGTGA. The V end was cut by 6 bases, the J end by 5 bases, with 13 bases between. The CDR3 loop spans 13 amino acids.

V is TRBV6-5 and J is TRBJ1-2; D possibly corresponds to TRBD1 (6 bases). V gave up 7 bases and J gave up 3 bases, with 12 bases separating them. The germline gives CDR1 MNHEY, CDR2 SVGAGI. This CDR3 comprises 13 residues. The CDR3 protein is CASILRTDYGYTF. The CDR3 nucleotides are TGTGCCAGCATCCTCCGGACAGACTATGGCTACACCTTC.

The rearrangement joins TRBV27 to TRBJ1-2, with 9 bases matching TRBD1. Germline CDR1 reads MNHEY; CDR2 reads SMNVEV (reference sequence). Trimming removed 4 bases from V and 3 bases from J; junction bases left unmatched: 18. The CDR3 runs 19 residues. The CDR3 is CASSSPLTQGAVPHYGYTF. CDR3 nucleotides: TGTGCCAGCAGTTCCCCTCTAACACAGGGGGCCGTGCCCCACTATGGCTACACCTTC.

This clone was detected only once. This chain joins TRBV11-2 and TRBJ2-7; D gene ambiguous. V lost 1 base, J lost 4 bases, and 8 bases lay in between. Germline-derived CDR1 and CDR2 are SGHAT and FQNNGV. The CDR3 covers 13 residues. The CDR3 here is CASSLGLGYEQYF. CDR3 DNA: TGTGCCAGCAGCTTAGGACTGGGTTACGAGCAGTACTTC.

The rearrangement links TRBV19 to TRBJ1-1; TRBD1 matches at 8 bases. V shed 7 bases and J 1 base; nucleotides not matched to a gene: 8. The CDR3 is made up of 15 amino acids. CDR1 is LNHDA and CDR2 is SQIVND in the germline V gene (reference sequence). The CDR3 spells CASKRAGTGNTEAFF. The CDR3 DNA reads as TGTGCCAGTAAGAGGGCCGGGACAGGGAACACTGAAGCTTTCTTT.

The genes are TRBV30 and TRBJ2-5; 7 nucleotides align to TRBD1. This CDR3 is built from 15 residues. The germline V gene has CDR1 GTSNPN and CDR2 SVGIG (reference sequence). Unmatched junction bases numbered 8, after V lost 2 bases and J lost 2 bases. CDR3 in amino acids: CAWSKDRVRQETQYF. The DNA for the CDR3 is TGTGCCTGGAGTAAAGACAGGGTCAGGCAAGAGACCCAGTACTTC.

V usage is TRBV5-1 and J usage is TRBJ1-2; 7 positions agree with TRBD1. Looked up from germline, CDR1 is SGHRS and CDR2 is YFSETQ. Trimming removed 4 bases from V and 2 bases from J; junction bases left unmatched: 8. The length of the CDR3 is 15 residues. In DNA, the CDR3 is TGCGCCAGCAGCATGGTCTTGGGACAGAACTATGGCTACACCTTC. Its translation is CASSMVLGQNYGYTF.

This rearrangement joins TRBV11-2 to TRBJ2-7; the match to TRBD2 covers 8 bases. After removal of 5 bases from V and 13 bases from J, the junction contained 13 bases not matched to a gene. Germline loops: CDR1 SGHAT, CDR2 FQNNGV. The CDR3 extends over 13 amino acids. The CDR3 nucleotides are TGTGCCAGCAGCCCTTCCCTAGCGGGTCGCATTTACTTC. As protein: CASSPSLAGRIYF.

CDR3 sequence: CASSLDRGDEQYF. CDR3 DNA sequence: TGCGCCAGCAGCTTGGACAGGGGAGACGAGCAGTACTTC. This chain uses TRBV5-1 with TRBJ2-7, with 7 bases lining up with TRBD1. From germline, CDR1 is SGHRS and CDR2 YFSETQ. This CDR3 comprises 13 residues. V lost 0 bases, J lost 5 bases, and 2 bases stayed unmatched.

The CDR3 nucleotides read TGTGCCAGCAGCTCCATGGGGTATGGACAGAAGAACACCGGGGAGCTGTTTTTT. The encoded protein is CASSSMGYGQKNTGELFF. J is TRBJ2-2 and V is TRBV11-2, with a weak D call TRBD1 (6 bases). Germline V lookup: CDR1 SGHAT, CDR2 FQNNGV. Trimming pared 4 bases from V and 1 base from J, leaving 19 bases between. The length of the CDR3 is 18 residues.

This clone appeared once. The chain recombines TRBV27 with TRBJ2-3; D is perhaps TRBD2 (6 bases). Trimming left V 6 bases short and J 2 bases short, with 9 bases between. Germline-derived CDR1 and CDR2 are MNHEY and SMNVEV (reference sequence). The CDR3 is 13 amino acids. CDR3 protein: CASSRDSTDTQYF. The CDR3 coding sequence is TGTGCCAGCAGCCGGGACTCCACAGATACGCAGTATTTT.

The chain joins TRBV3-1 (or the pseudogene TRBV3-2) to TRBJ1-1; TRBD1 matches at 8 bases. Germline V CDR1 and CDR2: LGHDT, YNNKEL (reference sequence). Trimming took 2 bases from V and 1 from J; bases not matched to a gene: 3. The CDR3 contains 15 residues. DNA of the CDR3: TGTGCCAGCAGCCAATACAGGGGGACGAACACTGAAGCTTTCTTT. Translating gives CASSQYRGTNTEAFF.

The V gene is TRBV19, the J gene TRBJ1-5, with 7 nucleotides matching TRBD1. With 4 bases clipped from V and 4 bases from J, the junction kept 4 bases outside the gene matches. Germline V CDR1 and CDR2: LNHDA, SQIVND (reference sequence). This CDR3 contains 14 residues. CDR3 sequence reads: CASSSPTGNQPQHF. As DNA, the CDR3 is TGTGCCAGTAGTAGCCCGACAGGGAATCAGCCCCAGCATTTT.

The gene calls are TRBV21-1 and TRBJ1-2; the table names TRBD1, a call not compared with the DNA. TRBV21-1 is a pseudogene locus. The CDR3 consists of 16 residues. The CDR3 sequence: CASSKGGGSFNYGYTF. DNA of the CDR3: TGTGCCAGCAGCAAAGGGGGCGGCAGCTTTAACTATGGCTACACCTTC.

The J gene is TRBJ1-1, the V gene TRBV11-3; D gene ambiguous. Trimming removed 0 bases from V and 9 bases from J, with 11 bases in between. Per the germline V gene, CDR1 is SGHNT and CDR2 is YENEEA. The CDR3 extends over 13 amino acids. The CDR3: CASSLDLRSQAFF. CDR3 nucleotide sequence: TGTGCCAGCAGCTTAGATCTCCGGTCACAAGCTTTCTTT.

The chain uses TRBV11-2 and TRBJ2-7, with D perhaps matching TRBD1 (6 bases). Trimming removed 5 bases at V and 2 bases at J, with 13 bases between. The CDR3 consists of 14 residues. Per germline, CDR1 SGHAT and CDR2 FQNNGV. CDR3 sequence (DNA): TGTGCCAGCAGCCCGCTACAGGGAGCCTACGAGCAGTACTTC. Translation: CASSPLQGAYEQYF.

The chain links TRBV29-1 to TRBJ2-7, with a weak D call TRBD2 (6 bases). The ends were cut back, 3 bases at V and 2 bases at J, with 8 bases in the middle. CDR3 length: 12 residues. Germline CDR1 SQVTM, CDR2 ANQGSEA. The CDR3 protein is CSVEEGTYEQYF. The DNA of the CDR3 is TGCAGCGTTGAGGAGGGAACCTACGAGCAGTACTTC.

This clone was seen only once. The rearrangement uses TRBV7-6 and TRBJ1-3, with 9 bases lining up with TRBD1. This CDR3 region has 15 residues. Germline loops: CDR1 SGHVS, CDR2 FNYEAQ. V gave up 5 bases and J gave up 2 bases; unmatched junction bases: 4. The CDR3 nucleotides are TGTGCCAGCAGCCTTGGGGACAGGGCTGGAAACACCATATATTTT. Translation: CASSLGDRAGNTIYF.

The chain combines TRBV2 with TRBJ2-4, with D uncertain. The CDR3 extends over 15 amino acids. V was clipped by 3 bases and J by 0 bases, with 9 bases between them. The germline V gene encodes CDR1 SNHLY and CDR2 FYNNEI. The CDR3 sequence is CASSERLLAKNIQYF. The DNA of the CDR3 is TGTGCCAGCAGTGAGCGTCTGCTAGCCAAAAACATTCAGTACTTC.

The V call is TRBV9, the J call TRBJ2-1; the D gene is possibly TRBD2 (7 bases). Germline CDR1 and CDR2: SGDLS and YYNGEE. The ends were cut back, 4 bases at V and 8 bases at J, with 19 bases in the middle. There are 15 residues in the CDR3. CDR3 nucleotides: TGTGCCAGCAGCCCAAGGGGGGAGGGCCTTTATGAGCAGTTCTTC. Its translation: CASSPRGEGLYEQFF.

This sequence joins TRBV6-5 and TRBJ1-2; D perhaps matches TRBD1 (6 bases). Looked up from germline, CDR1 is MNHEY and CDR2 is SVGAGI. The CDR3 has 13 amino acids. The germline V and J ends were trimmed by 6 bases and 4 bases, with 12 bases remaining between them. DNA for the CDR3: TGTGCCAGCAGCCTCGAAGGGGGCTATGGCTACACCTTC. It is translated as CASSLEGGYGYTF.

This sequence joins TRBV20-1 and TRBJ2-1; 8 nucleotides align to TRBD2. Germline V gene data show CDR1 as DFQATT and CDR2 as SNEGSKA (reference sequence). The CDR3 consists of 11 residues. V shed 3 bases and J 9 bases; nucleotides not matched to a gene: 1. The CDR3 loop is CSASRGGEQFF. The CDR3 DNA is TGCAGTGCTAGCCGGGGGGGTGAGCAGTTCTTC.

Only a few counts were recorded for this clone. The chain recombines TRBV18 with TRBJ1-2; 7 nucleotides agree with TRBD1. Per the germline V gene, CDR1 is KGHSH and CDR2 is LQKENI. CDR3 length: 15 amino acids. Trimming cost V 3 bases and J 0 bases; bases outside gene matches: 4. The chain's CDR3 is CASSPRDRANYGYTF. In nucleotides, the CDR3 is TGTGCCAGCTCACCTCGGGACAGAGCTAACTATGGCTACACCTTC. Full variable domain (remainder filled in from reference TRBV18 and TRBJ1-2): NAGVMQNPRHLVRRRGQEARLRCSPMKGHSHVYWYRQLPEEGLKFMVYLQKENIIDESGMPKERFSAEFPKEGPSILRIQQVVRGDSAAYFCASSPRDRANYGYTFGSGTRLTVV.

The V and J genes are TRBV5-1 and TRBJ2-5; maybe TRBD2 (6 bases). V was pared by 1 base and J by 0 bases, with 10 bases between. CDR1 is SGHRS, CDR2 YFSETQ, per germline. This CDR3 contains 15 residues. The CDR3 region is CASSLWRGNQETQYF. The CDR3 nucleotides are TGCGCCAGCAGCTTGTGGAGGGGTAACCAAGAGACCCAGTACTTC.

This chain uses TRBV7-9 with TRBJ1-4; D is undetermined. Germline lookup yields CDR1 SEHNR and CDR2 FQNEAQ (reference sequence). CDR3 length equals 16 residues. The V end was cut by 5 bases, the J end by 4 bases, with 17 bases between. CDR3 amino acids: CASSPARQAYNEKLFF. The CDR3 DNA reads TGTGCCAGCAGCCCGGCGCGACAAGCCTATAATGAAAAACTGTTTTTT.

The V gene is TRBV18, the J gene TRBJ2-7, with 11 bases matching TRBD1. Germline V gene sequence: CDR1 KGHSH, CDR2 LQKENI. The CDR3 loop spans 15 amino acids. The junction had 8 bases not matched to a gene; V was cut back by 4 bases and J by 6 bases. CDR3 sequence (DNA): TGTGCCAGCTCACTCGGGGACAGGGGGGGTATCGAGCAGTACTTC. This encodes CASSLGDRGGIEQYF.

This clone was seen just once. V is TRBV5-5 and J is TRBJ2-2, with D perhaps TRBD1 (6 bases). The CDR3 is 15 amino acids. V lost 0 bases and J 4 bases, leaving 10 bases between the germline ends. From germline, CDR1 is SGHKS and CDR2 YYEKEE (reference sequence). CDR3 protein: CASSLETGLTGELFF. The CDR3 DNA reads TGTGCCAGCAGCTTGGAGACAGGCCTCACCGGGGAGCTGTTTTTT.